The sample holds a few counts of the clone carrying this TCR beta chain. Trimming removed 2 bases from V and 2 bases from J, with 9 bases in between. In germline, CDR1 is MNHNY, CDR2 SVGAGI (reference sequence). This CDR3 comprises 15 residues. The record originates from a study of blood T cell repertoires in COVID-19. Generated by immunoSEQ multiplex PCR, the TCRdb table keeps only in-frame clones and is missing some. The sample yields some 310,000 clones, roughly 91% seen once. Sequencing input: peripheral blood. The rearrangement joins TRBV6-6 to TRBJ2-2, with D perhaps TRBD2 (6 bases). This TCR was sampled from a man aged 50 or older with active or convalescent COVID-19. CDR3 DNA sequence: TGTGCCAGCAGTTACCGGGAGAGTAACACCGGGGAGCTGTTTTTT. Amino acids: CASSYRESNTGELFF.